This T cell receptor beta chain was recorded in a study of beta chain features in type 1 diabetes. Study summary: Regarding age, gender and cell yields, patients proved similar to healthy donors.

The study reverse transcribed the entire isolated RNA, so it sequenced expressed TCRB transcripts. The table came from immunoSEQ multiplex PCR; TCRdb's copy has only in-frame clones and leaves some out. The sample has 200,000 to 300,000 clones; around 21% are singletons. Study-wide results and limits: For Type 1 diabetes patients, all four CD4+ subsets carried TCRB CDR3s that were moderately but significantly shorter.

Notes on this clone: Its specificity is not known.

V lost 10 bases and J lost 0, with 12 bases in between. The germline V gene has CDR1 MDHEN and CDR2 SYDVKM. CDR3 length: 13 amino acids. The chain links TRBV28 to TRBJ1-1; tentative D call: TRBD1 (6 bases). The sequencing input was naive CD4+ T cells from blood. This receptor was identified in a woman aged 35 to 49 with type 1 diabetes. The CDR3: CATWTDMNTEAFF. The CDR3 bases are TGTGCCACCTGGACAGACATGAACACTGAAGCTTTCTTT.